Listed here are 8 T cell receptor beta chains from one sample, sequenced in a study of T-cell memory formation after mild COVID-19 (dated by TCRdb to about 2021). Library preparation employed 5' RACE. The reads were generated on an Illumina NovaSeq 6000. TCRdb reprocessing: public reads trimmed at Q25 with fastp, clones called with MiXCR, in-frame beta chains kept. Each CDR3 protein appears once, grouped with its most common genes and DNA. This sample has roughly 190,000 distinct CDR3 sequences in its table, and around 27% of those were observed once. The top ten clonotypes cover over 9.5% of the sample. Specimen: PBMCs or a T cell subset sorted from them (not recorded which). The source of these receptors is an adult woman who had mild COVID-19 (a few samples of this study predate the infection). The sample titles of this study are shuffled in the database, so cell type and time point are left out; the donor was told from shared clones.

This clonotype was seen a few times. This chain connects TRBV4-2 to TRBJ2-1; TRBD2 aligns across 13 bases. The CDR3 covers 18 residues. V trimming: 5 bases; J trimming: 6 bases; junction bases outside the gene matches: 13. Germline V gene data show CDR1 as LGHNA and CDR2 as YNFKEQ. The CDR3, as DNA: TGTGCCAGCAGCGAAAAAAGTCCGGGACTAGCGGGACTCAATGAGCAGTTCTTC. It yields the protein CASSEKSPGLAGLNEQFF.

This rearrangement joins TRBV5-1 to TRBJ2-1; D remains unclear. CDR3 length: 11 amino acids. Germline V gives CDR1 SGHRS, CDR2 YFSETQ. Between the trimmed V and J ends, which lost 2 bases and 9 bases, there was a span of 6 bases. This CDR3 reads CASSFGVEQFF. Written as DNA, the CDR3 is TGCGCCAGCAGCTTTGGGGTTGAGCAGTTCTTC.

V and J are TRBV24-1 and TRBJ2-3; maybe TRBD1 (6 bases). The V and J ends lost 7 bases and 3 bases respectively, with 16 bases between them. This CDR3 region has 15 residues. Germline CDR1 KGHDR, CDR2 SFDVKD. This chain's CDR3 is CATRPGQIGTDTQYF. The CDR3 nucleotides read TGTGCCACCAGACCCGGACAGATTGGGACAGATACGCAGTATTTT.

The CDR3 DNA is TGTGCCAGCAGCTTAGTTGGCGGGAGCGGGAATGAGCAGTTCTTC. Amino acid sequence: CASSLVGGSGNEQFF. This sequence joins TRBV7-2 and TRBJ2-1, with 7 bases aligning to TRBD2. CDR1 and CDR2 from the germline V gene are SGHTA and FQGNSA. The CDR3 contains 15 residues. V shed 1 base and J 7 bases; nucleotides not matched to a gene: 7.

This clonotype was detected ten times or more. The chain has TRBV5-1 and TRBJ2-2; 7 bases map to TRBD2. The CDR3 is 16 residues long. Germline assignment: CDR1 SGHRS and CDR2 YFSETQ. Unmatched junction bases numbered 10, after V lost 4 bases and J lost 4 bases. The CDR3 DNA reads TGCGCCAGCAGCGCCCCCGGGACTATATTCACCGGGGAGCTGTTTTTT. Translation gives CASSAPGTIFTGELFF.

This clonotype was seen a handful of times. The chain links TRBV24-1 to TRBJ2-2, with TRBD2 matching 7 bases. This CDR3 contains 18 residues. V lost 5 bases and J lost 0; bases outside the gene matches: 11. Germline CDR1 is KGHDR and CDR2 is SFDVKD. CDR3 protein: CATSANGASGANTGELFF. The CDR3 bases are TGTGCCACCAGTGCCAACGGCGCTAGCGGAGCGAACACCGGGGAGCTGTTTTTT.

The chain recombines TRBV6-2 or TRBV6-3 with TRBJ2-7, with D possibly matching TRBD2 (6 bases). Germline CDR1 MNHEY, CDR2 SVGEGT. This CDR3 is 15 amino acids long. The V end lost 2 bases, the J end lost 3 bases, and 14 bases lay between the germline ends. CDR3 sequence (DNA): TGTGCCAGCAGTTACCCGGGGCTAGCGTTCTACGAGCAGTACTTC. The encoded protein is CASSYPGLAFYEQYF.

There are a few counts of this clonotype. The chain uses TRBV6-6 and TRBJ2-7, with TRBD1 identical over 12 bases. Per the germline V gene, CDR1 is MNHNY and CDR2 is SVGAGI (reference sequence). The CDR3 is 15 amino acids. J gave up 7 bases and V 6 bases, and 10 bases lay outside the gene matches. The CDR3 nucleotides are TGTGCCAGCAGCGACCGTGGGACAGGGGGCGTAGAGCAGTACTTC. Amino acid sequence: CASSDRGTGGVEQYF.